The entry that follows covers one T cell receptor (beta chain) sequence. Antigen specificity is unknown. This entry belongs to a study of cytomegalovirus exposure and HLA in healthy donors. Study-wide points: Per a later analysis, HLA-associated TCR beta chains showed more clonal expansion than other, equally common TCR beta chains. In a later analysis, productive TCRs from donors in an Asian-associated ancestry cluster reportedly carried fewer N-insertions than the cohort mean.

With 60 Vbeta and 13 Jbeta primers, the PCR was carried out. Only in-frame clones appear in the TCRdb table, and some are missing; sequencing was by immunoSEQ multiplex PCR. The table shows around 94,000 clones, with approximately 82% occurring only once. Trimming cost V 3 bases and J 3 bases, with 15 bases left between them. The germline V gene has CDR1 MNHEY and CDR2 SMNVEV (reference sequence). The CDR3 is 15 amino acids. The rearrangement links TRBV27 to TRBJ2-7; the D gene is possibly TRBD1 (6 bases). The material sequenced was PBMCs. This TCR came from a man aged 35 to 55 in good health and CMV-seronegative. The CDR3 is CASSFSVQGRYEQYF. The CDR3 nucleotides read TGTGCCAGCAGTTTTTCCGTACAGGGTCGCTACGAGCAGTACTTC.